This TCR beta chain was documented in a study of T cell responses to AZD1222 COVID-19 vaccine. The table came from immunoSEQ multiplex PCR; TCRdb's copy has only in-frame clones and leaves some out. The profile shows about 94,000 clones, around 85% of them singletons. Germline values: CDR1 SGDLS, CDR2 YYNGEE. V dropped 4 bases and J dropped 0 bases, with 7 bases sitting between them. The CDR3 spans 14 residues. It was second doses at about 4 or about 12 weeks that were pooled. This clone was counted a single time. Its antigen remains unidentified. Study-wide results and caveats: Donors in the cohort were predominantly white British and more often female, and clonal diversity was possibly underestimated. Reportedly, nearly half of unique spike TCRs recognized epitopes outside B.1.351/B.1.1.7 mutations.

The material was peripheral blood, obtained 28 days after the second AZD1222 dose. This chain connects TRBV9 to TRBJ2-2; D uncertain. The TCR comes from an adult who received the AZD1222 COVID-19 vaccine. CDR3: CASSPRTNTGELFF. CDR3 in DNA: TGTGCCAGCAGCCCGAGAACGAACACCGGGGAGCTGTTTTTT.